This record concerns one T cell receptor beta chain sequence. In the original workflow: Researchers report that nucleated cell counts were estimated from reference gene primer amplification. Produced via immunoSEQ multiplex PCR; TCRdb's table is partial and in-frame only. V and J calls and clone size follow that table, whereas D and trimming were derived from the DNA. Of 190,000 or so clones listed, more than 75% were seen once; the top ten hold roughly 2.6%. This sample stems from a study of blood T cell repertoires in COVID-19. CDR1 and CDR2 (germline): MNHEY, SMNVEV (reference sequence). V lost 3 bases and J lost 5; bases outside the gene matches: 11. This CDR3 has 16 residues.

Sequences were obtained from peripheral blood. The gene calls are TRBV27 and TRBJ2-5; 8 bases map to TRBD2. This receptor was identified in a man aged 35 to 55 with active or convalescent COVID-19. The CDR3 loop reads CASSFGVGGLGETQYF. The CDR3 region has the DNA TGTGCCAGCAGTTTTGGGGTGGGGGGACTAGGGGAGACCCAGTACTTC.